The entry that follows covers one T cell receptor (beta chain) sequence. As yet, its antigen is unknown. The CDR3 loop spans 14 amino acids. The germline V gene has CDR1 SGHTA and CDR2 FQGTGA. The trim removed 5 bases at V and 3 bases at J, leaving 4 bases unmatched. cDNA came from roughly 0.47 to 1 ug RNA primed by random hexamers. MiXCR, applied by TCRdb to the immunoSEQ multiplex PCR reads, yields one record per CDR3 protein. The sample consists of roughly 190,000 distinct CDR3 sequences, around 90% of them appearing once. The source of the sample is a study of CD8 T cells in Susac syndrome. Study results and caveats: The study admitted that it had a relatively small number of individuals in its TCR sequencing and HLA analysis.

The sample taken for sequencing was CD4+ T cells from PBMCs. The chain employs TRBV7-3 and TRBJ1-3; 7 bases are shared with TRBD1. This sequence was found in a human donor with Susac syndrome. CDR3 sequence: CASSKRGLGNTIYF. Here the CDR3 DNA reads TGTGCCAGCAGCAAAAGGGGGCTTGGAAACACCATATATTTT.